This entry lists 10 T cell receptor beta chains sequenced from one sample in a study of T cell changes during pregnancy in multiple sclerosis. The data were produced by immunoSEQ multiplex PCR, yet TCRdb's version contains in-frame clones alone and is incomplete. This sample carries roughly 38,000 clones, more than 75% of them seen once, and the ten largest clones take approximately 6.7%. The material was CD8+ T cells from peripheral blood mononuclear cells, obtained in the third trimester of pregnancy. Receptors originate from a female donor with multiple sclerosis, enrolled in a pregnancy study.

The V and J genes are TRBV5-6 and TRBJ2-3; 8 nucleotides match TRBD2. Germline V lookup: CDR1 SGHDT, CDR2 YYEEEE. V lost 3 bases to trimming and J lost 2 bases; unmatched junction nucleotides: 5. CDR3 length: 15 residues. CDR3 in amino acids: CASSYGLAPTDTQYF. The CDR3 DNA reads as TGTGCCAGCAGCTACGGACTAGCCCCCACAGATACGCAGTATTTT.

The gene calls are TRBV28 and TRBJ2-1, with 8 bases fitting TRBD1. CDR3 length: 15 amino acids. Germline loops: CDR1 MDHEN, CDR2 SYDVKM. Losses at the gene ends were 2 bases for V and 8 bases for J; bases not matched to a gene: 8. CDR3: CASSLPRTGWDEQFF. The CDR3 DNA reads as TGTGCCAGCAGTTTACCCCGGACAGGGTGGGATGAGCAGTTCTTC.

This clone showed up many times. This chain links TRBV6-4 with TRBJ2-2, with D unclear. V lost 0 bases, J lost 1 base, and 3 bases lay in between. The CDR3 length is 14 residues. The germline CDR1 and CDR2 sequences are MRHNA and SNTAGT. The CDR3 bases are TGTGCCAGCAGTGACTCACTGAACACCGGGGAGCTGTTTTTT. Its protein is CASSDSLNTGELFF.

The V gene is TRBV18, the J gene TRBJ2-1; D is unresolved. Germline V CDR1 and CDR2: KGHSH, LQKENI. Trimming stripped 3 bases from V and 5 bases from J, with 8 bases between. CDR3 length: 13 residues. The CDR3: CASSPRVDNEQFF. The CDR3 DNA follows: TGTGCCAGCTCACCTCGAGTGGACAATGAGCAGTTCTTC.

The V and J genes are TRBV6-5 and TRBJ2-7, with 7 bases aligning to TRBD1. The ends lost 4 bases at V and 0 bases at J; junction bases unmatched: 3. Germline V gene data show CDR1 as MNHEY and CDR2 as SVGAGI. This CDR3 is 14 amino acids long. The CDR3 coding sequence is TGTGCCAGCAGTTCGTGGGACAGCTCCTACGAGCAGTACTTC. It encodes CASSSWDSSYEQYF.

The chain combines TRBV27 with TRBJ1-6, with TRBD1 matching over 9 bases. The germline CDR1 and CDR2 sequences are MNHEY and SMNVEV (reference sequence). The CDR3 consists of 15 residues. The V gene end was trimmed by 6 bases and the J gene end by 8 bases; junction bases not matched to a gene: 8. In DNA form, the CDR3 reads TGTGCCAGCAGACTAAACAGGGGGCCTTATTCACCCCTCCACTTT. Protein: CASRLNRGPYSPLHF.

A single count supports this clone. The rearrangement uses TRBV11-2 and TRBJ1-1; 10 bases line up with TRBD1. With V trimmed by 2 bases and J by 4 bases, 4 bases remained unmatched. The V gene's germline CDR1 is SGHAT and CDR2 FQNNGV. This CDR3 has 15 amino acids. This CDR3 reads CASSLRGTGVTEAFF. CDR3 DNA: TGTGCCAGCAGCTTACGCGGGACAGGGGTCACTGAAGCTTTCTTT.

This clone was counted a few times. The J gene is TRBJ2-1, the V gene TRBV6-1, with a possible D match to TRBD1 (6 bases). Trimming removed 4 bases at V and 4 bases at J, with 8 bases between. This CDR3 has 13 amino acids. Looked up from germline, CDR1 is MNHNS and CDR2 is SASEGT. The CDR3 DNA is TGTGCCAGCAGTGGGACAGAATACAATGAGCAGTTCTTC. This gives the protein CASSGTEYNEQFF.

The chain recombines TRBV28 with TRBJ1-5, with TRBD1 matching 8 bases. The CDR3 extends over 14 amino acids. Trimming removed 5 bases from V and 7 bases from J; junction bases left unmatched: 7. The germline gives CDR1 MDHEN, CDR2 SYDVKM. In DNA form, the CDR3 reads TGTGCCAGCAGTCCCGGACAGGGACACCAGCCCCAGCATTTT. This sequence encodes CASSPGQGHQPQHF.

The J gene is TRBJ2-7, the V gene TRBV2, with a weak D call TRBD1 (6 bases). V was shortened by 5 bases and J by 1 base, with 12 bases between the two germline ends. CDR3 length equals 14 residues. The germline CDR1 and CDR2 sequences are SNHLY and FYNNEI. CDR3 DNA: TGTGCCAGCAGTTGGGGGCCCAGATCCTACGAGCAGTACTTC. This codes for CASSWGPRSYEQYF.